The clone carrying this T cell receptor (beta chain) has a handful of counts. Its antigen is still unknown. 60 Vbeta and 13 Jbeta primers were used in PCR. The repertoire was sequenced with immunoSEQ multiplex PCR; TCRdb's copy has only in-frame clones and lacks some. The sample lists 150,000 to 200,000 clones, around 80% occurring once. J was trimmed by 4 bases and V by 0 bases; bases with no gene match: 13. The CDR3 totals 19 residues. In germline, CDR1 is LGHNA, CDR2 YNFKEQ. The sample is drawn from a study of cytomegalovirus exposure and HLA in healthy donors. Overall study results and limits: Common viral pathogens (according to a later analysis) appeared linked to several of the most significant clusters. Published work reported that the classifier diagnosed cytomegalovirus status with high specificity and sensitivity. Clonal expansion, a later analysis showed, was greater in HLA-associated TCR beta chains than in equally common others. Owing to their indistinguishability, certain V segments, notably TRBV6-2 and TRBV6-3, were excluded.

Material for sequencing was PBMCs. V is TRBV4-2 and J is TRBJ2-5, with TRBD2 matching over 11 bases. The TCR was taken from a young man in good health and CMV-seropositive. In nucleotides, the CDR3 is TGTGCCAGCAGCCAAGAATTGAGGGGCACTAGCGGGAGTCGAGAGACCCAGTACTTC. Encoded protein: CASSQELRGTSGSRETQYF.